These 32 T cell receptor beta chains were all obtained from the same sample, sequenced in a study of blood T cell repertoires in COVID-19. Here immunoSEQ multiplex PCR was the method, and the copy in TCRdb shows in-frame clones only, minus some. The sample carries roughly 70,000 clones, around 89% recorded once. The specimen was peripheral blood. The receptor set was obtained from a woman at least 80 years old with active COVID-19.

The V gene is TRBV7-9, the J gene TRBJ2-5; D perhaps matches TRBD2 (5 bases). V lost 0 bases, J lost 7 bases, and 9 bases lay in between. Germline V CDR1 and CDR2: SEHNR, FQNEAQ (reference sequence). The CDR3 sequence is 13 residues long. The CDR3 nucleotides read TGTGCCAGCAGCTTAGCGGGAGAAGGGACCCAGTACTTC. Translating it yields CASSLAGEGTQYF. The full variable domain, with the rest looked up from reference TRBV7-9 and TRBJ2-5, is DTGVSQNPRHKITKRGQNVTFRCDPISEHNRLYWYRQTLGQGPEFLTYFQNEAQLEKSRLLSDRFSAERPKGSFSTLEIQRTEQGDSAMYLCASSLAGEGTQYFGPGTRLLVL.

The sample holds one count of this clone. V is TRBV5-1 and J is TRBJ2-3; D not resolved. The CDR3 totals 12 residues. Germline CDR1 SGHRS, CDR2 YFSETQ. V was trimmed by 2 bases and J by 6 bases, leaving 7 bases between them. The CDR3 protein is CASSFPFDTQYF. The DNA for the CDR3 is TGCGCCAGCAGCTTCCCGTTCGATACGCAGTATTTT.

The CDR3 loop reads CASSSGTGFQETQYF. CDR3 coding DNA: TGCGCCAGCAGCTCCGGGACAGGTTTCCAAGAGACCCAGTACTTC. The V call is TRBV5-1, the J call TRBJ2-5; 8 nucleotides align to TRBD1. This CDR3 is 15 amino acids long. From germline, CDR1 is SGHRS and CDR2 YFSETQ. V was pared by 3 bases and J by 1 base, with 5 bases of the junction left unmatched.

This chain joins TRBV6-5 and TRBJ1-1; D might be TRBD1 (6 bases). Germline CDR1 MNHEY, CDR2 SVGAGI. This CDR3 has 13 residues. The V end lost 0 bases, the J end lost 5 bases, and 7 bases lay between the germline ends. Written as DNA, the CDR3 is TGTGCCAGCAGTTACTCGAGGGGGACTGAAGCTTTCTTT. Its translation: CASSYSRGTEAFF.

V usage is TRBV5-4 and J usage is TRBJ2-1; 9 nucleotides line up with TRBD2. The CDR3 contains 16 residues. The germline CDR1 and CDR2 sequences are SGHNT and YYREEE (reference sequence). J lost 2 bases, V lost 4 bases, and 7 bases had no gene match. The CDR3 nucleotides read TGTGCCAGCAGCACCCAGGCGGGAGGGACCTACAATGAGCAGTTCTTC. This sequence encodes CASSTQAGGTYNEQFF.

V usage is TRBV2 and J usage is TRBJ2-3; TRBD1 might be the D (6 bases). Trimming removed 3 bases from V and 5 bases from J, with 9 bases in between. Germline CDR1 SNHLY, CDR2 FYNNEI. The CDR3 is 13 amino acids. The CDR3 here is CASSEGAGDTQYF. The CDR3 DNA sequence: TGTGCCAGCAGTGAGGGGGCCGGAGATACGCAGTATTTT.

The chain links TRBV2 to TRBJ2-3; TRBD2 aligns across 10 bases. Per the germline V gene, CDR1 is SNHLY and CDR2 is FYNNEI. The CDR3 length is 15 residues. Trimming took 11 bases from V and 3 from J; bases not matched to a gene: 11. DNA of the CDR3: TGTGCCCTAGGCAAATCTAGCGGGAGAACAGATACGCAGTATTTT. It encodes CALGKSSGRTDTQYF. Drawing the rest from reference TRBV2 and TRBJ2-3, the complete variable domain is EPEVTQTPSHQVTQMGQEVILRCVPISNHLYFYWYRQILGQKVEFLVSFYNNEISEKSEIFDDQFSVERPDGSNFTLKIRSTKLEDSAMYFCALGKSSGRTDTQYFGPGTRLTVL.

The chain carries TRBV18 and TRBJ2-2; TRBD2 matches 11 bases. Trimming took 4 bases from V and 0 from J; bases not matched to a gene: 1. The CDR3 sequence is 16 residues long. The V gene's germline CDR1 is KGHSH and CDR2 LQKENI. The CDR3 spells CASSLGLAANTGELFF. In DNA form, the CDR3 reads TGTGCCAGCTCACTGGGACTAGCGGCGAACACCGGGGAGCTGTTTTTT.

The V gene is TRBV7-3, the J gene TRBJ2-2, with 9 positions matching TRBD2. V lost 6 bases and J lost 7; bases outside the gene matches: 9. Germline V CDR1 and CDR2: SGHTA, FQGTGA. The length of the CDR3 is 15 residues. CDR3 in DNA: TGTGCCAGCAGTTGGCTAGCGGGATTTAGCGGGGAGCTGTTTTTT. This codes for CASSWLAGFSGELFF.

The gene calls are TRBV11-2 and TRBJ2-2; the match to TRBD2 covers 9 bases. The germline V gene encodes CDR1 SGHAT and CDR2 FQNNGV. The CDR3 is made up of 15 amino acids. V lost 3 bases to trimming and J lost 4 bases; unmatched junction nucleotides: 3. CDR3 DNA sequence: TGTGCCAGCAGCTTCGGCGGGAGGGCCACCGGGGAGCTGTTTTTT. It yields the protein CASSFGGRATGELFF.

DNA for the CDR3: TGTGCCAGCCGACAGGGGCTGAACACCGGGGAGCTGTTTTTT. It is translated as CASRQGLNTGELFF. The rearrangement joins TRBV2 to TRBJ2-2, with 8 nucleotides matching TRBD1. Per the germline V gene, CDR1 is SNHLY and CDR2 is FYNNEI. Germline trimming cut 8 bases from V and 1 base from J; bases unmatched to any gene: 3. The length of the CDR3 is 14 residues.

The chain employs TRBV4-3 and TRBJ2-7; 8 nucleotides agree with TRBD1. The germline V gene has CDR1 LGHNA and CDR2 YSLEER. V lost 1 base, J lost 2 bases, and 7 bases stayed unmatched. The CDR3 totals 16 residues. The chain's CDR3 is CASSQALTGEPYEQYF. The CDR3 region has the DNA TGCGCCAGCAGCCAAGCGTTGACAGGGGAGCCCTACGAGCAGTACTTC.

The rearrangement uses TRBV7-9 and TRBJ1-2; D unresolved. Trimming took off 5 bases at V and 3 bases at J, with 10 bases between the two ends. Germline CDR1 SEHNR, CDR2 FQNEAQ (reference sequence). The CDR3 runs 13 residues. CDR3 nucleotide sequence: TGTGCCAGCAGCCCGGCGGGTGACTATGGCTACACCTTC. Its protein product is CASSPAGDYGYTF.

The V call is TRBV29-1, the J call TRBJ2-3; 11 positions agree with TRBD2. This CDR3 has 14 residues. With V trimmed by 4 bases and J by 0 bases, 0 bases remained unmatched. Per germline, CDR1 SQVTM and CDR2 ANQGSEA. CDR3 coding DNA: TGCAGCGTTGGGACTAGCGGGAGCACAGATACGCAGTATTTT. The encoded protein is CSVGTSGSTDTQYF.

CDR3 bases: TGCGCCAGCAGCCAAGATCGAGGCGAGCAGTACTTC. This translates into CASSQDRGEQYF. The chain employs TRBV4-3 and TRBJ2-7; the D is unclear. Trimming took off 0 bases at V and 6 bases at J, with 6 bases between the two ends. The germline V gene has CDR1 LGHNA and CDR2 YSLEER. The CDR3 sequence is 12 residues long.

This sequence joins TRBV6-1 and TRBJ2-3; perhaps TRBD2 as D (5 bases). Germline CDR1 and CDR2: MNHNS and SASEGT. V was clipped by 1 base and J by 5 bases, with 10 bases between them. There are 14 residues in the CDR3. Here the CDR3 reads CASSEVGRGDTQYF. Written as DNA, the CDR3 is TGTGCCAGCAGTGAAGTTGGGAGAGGAGATACGCAGTATTTT.

The gene calls are TRBV9 and TRBJ1-3; unclear D gene. The CDR3 loop spans 16 amino acids. V dropped 0 bases and J dropped 0 bases, with 10 bases sitting between them. Germline CDR1 is SGDLS and CDR2 is YYNGEE. The CDR3 here is CASSVGGLSSGNTIYF. The CDR3 region has the DNA TGTGCCAGCAGCGTAGGTGGACTCAGCTCTGGAAACACCATATATTTT.

The chain is built from TRBV4-2 and TRBJ2-7, with D uncertain. Trimming pared 4 bases from V and 2 bases from J, leaving 9 bases between. This CDR3 is built from 13 residues. CDR1 LGHNA and CDR2 YNFKEQ come from the germline V gene. The DNA for the CDR3 is TGTGCCAGCAGCCGTCCAGGAACCTACGAGCAGTACTTC. Amino acid sequence: CASSRPGTYEQYF.

V is TRBV6-2 or TRBV6-3 and J is TRBJ2-3, with a possible D match to TRBD1 (6 bases). This CDR3 has 21 residues. Trimming stripped 2 bases from V and 2 bases from J, with 29 bases between. CDR1 and CDR2 from the germline V gene are MNHEY and SVGEGT. The CDR3 protein is CASSYTWTADEPWDFTDTQYF. DNA of the CDR3: TGTGCCAGCAGTTACACCTGGACAGCGGATGAGCCGTGGGATTTCACAGATACGCAGTATTTT.

This chain connects TRBV7-3 to TRBJ2-1; D not resolved. In germline, CDR1 is SGHTA, CDR2 FQGTGA. V lost 1 base and J 6 bases, leaving 4 bases between the germline ends. This CDR3 is 12 amino acids long. The DNA of the CDR3 is TGTGCCAGCAGCTTAAACTCCAATGAGCAGTTCTTC. Its protein product is CASSLNSNEQFF.

The chain couples TRBV12-5 to TRBJ2-7, with 9 positions matching TRBD1. V was clipped by 2 bases and J by 0 bases; unmatched bases: 17. The CDR3 runs 20 residues. In germline, CDR1 is LGHNT, CDR2 FRNRAP. Written as DNA, the CDR3 is TGTGCTAGTGGTTTGTATTATCGGGACAGGGTTAAACCCAGCTCCTACGAGCAGTACTTC. Its translation is CASGLYYRDRVKPSSYEQYF.

V usage is TRBV6-1 and J usage is TRBJ2-7, with 7 bases lining up with TRBD1. This CDR3 contains 15 residues. Germline V gene lookup returns CDR1 MNHNS and CDR2 SASEGT. J gave up 12 bases and V 6 bases, and 20 bases lay outside the gene matches. The CDR3 DNA reads TGTGCCAGCAGCTCAAGAACAGGGGAAATAAAGGTTCCGTACTTC. This codes for CASSSRTGEIKVPYF.

The chain is built from TRBV7-2 and TRBJ2-7; TRBD2 matches 13 bases. Germline trimming cut 4 bases from V and 2 bases from J; bases unmatched to any gene: 2. The germline V gene encodes CDR1 SGHTA and CDR2 FQGNSA. CDR3 length: 15 residues. This CDR3 reads CASSWTSGRPYEQYF. As DNA, the CDR3 is TGTGCCAGCAGCTGGACTAGCGGGAGACCCTACGAGCAGTACTTC.

This sequence joins TRBV3-1 (or the pseudogene TRBV3-2) and TRBJ2-3; TRBD2 matches at 8 bases. V shed 1 base and J 0 bases; nucleotides not matched to a gene: 9. The CDR3 runs 18 residues. Germline V gene sequence: CDR1 LGHDT, CDR2 YNNKEL (reference sequence). The CDR3 region has the DNA TGTGCCAGCAGCCAAGCGGGACTAGGAACGACTAGCACAGATACGCAGTATTTT. This encodes CASSQAGLGTTSTDTQYF.

The V gene is TRBV10-3, the J gene TRBJ2-3; D is perhaps TRBD2 (5 bases). From germline, CDR1 is ENHRY and CDR2 SYGVKD. V was trimmed by 0 bases and J by 2 bases, leaving 6 bases between them. This CDR3 has 14 amino acids. The CDR3 protein is CAISESRDTDTQYF. The CDR3 DNA is TGTGCCATCAGTGAGTCTCGGGACACAGATACGCAGTATTTT.

This chain's CDR3 is CASSPPGLATYEQYF. The CDR3 nucleotides are TGTGCCAGCAGCCCCCCCGGGCTAGCGACCTACGAGCAGTACTTC. V and J are TRBV6-2 or TRBV6-3 and TRBJ2-7; possibly TRBD2 for D (6 bases). CDR1 is MNHEY, CDR2 SVGEGT, per germline. This CDR3 comprises 15 residues. Trimming took off 6 bases at V and 2 bases at J, with 17 bases between the two ends.

The chain employs TRBV5-6 and TRBJ2-7, with 7 bases matching TRBD2. The CDR3 extends over 15 amino acids. Germline assignment: CDR1 SGHDT and CDR2 YYEEEE. The V gene end was trimmed by 6 bases and the J gene end by 0 bases; junction bases not matched to a gene: 9. Here the CDR3 reads CASTWGGEPSYEQYF. The CDR3 nucleotides read TGTGCCAGCACCTGGGGGGGGGAGCCCTCCTACGAGCAGTACTTC.

This clone has only a few counts. V is TRBV30 and J is TRBJ2-7, with 9 bases matching TRBD2. From germline, CDR1 is GTSNPN and CDR2 SVGIG (reference sequence). The CDR3 covers 14 residues. Losses at the gene ends were 5 bases for V and 2 bases for J; bases not matched to a gene: 7. Here the CDR3 DNA reads TGTGCCTGGTTTCGCGGGGGGGCCCCCTACGAGCAGTACTTC. Its protein product is CAWFRGGAPYEQYF.

The CDR3 bases are TGTGCCAGCCTTAACCGACAGCGGGCGGAGATTCGCTACACCTTC. Residues: CASLNRQRAEIRYTF. The chain uses TRBV28 and TRBJ1-2; D is perhaps TRBD1 (5 bases). Trimming removed 8 bases at V and 9 bases at J, with 25 bases between. This CDR3 comprises 15 residues. The germline gives CDR1 MDHEN, CDR2 SYDVKM.

V usage is TRBV24-1 and J usage is TRBJ2-3, with TRBD2 identical over 7 bases. CDR3 size: 15 residues. V dropped 3 bases and J dropped 3; count of bases not matched to a gene: 5. CDR1 is KGHDR, CDR2 SFDVKD, per germline. The CDR3 DNA follows: TGTGCCACCAGTGATGTGGGGGGGTCAACAGATACGCAGTATTTT. Amino acids: CATSDVGGSTDTQYF.

The chain couples TRBV18 to TRBJ1-1; D gene unclear. With 3 bases removed from V and 1 base from J, the gap between germline ends came to 9 bases. In germline, CDR1 is KGHSH, CDR2 LQKENI. The CDR3 is 14 residues long. CDR3 protein: CASSPPGWNTEAFF. CDR3 sequence (DNA): TGTGCCAGCTCACCTCCCGGGTGGAACACTGAAGCTTTCTTT.

The rearrangement links TRBV5-1 to TRBJ2-1; 10 nucleotides agree with TRBD1. The ends lost 4 bases at V and 0 bases at J; junction bases unmatched: 4. This CDR3 spans 16 amino acids. CDR1 and CDR2 from the germline V gene are SGHRS and YFSETQ. CDR3 protein: CASSHGDRGSYNEQFF. CDR3 nucleotides: TGCGCCAGCAGCCACGGGGACAGGGGCTCCTACAATGAGCAGTTCTTC.